One and the same sample provided the 18 T cell receptor beta chains below, sequenced in a study of blood T cell repertoires in COVID-19. Method: immunoSEQ multiplex PCR; TCRdb's copy keeps in-frame clones and lacks some. The table has over 95,000 clones, roughly 90% seen once; the top ten hold 19%. The material sequenced was peripheral blood. The receptors originated from a human donor with acute or convalescent COVID-19. The donor label of this sample is uncertain.

This clone appeared a single time. The CDR3 here is CSVDGTGYEAFF. In nucleotides, the CDR3 is TGCAGCGTTGACGGGACAGGCTATGAGGCTTTCTTT. V and J are TRBV29-1 and TRBJ1-1, with TRBD1 matching over 8 bases. V shed 3 bases and J 11 bases; nucleotides not matched to a gene: 8. The germline CDR1 and CDR2 sequences are SQVTM and ANQGSEA. This CDR3 comprises 12 residues.

V and J are TRBV19 and TRBJ1-5, with 8 positions matching TRBD1. CDR3 length equals 15 residues. V lost 7 bases and J lost 7; bases outside the gene matches: 12. Germline assignment: CDR1 LNHDA and CDR2 SQIVND (reference sequence). CDR3 bases: TGTGCCAGTACCTATCGGACAGGGTTATTGCAGCCCCAGCATTTT. This gives the protein CASTYRTGLLQPQHF.

This clone has only a few counts. The chain uses TRBV11-3 and TRBJ1-5, with D maybe TRBD1 (5 bases). V lost 1 base and J lost 7, with 17 bases in between. This CDR3 has 16 residues. CDR1 and CDR2 from the germline V gene are SGHNT and YENEEA. In DNA, the CDR3 is TGTGCCAGCAGCTTAGGGTCGCGGGGCGTGGGACAGCCCCAGCATTTT. It codes for CASSLGSRGVGQPQHF.

This clone was found once. Sequence at one end of the junction differs from germline and may be a read error. CDR3 nucleotide sequence: TGTGCCAGCAGTTCGGGACTAGCGGGAGGGCGGCAGGTCTTC. Translation: CASSSGLAGGRQVF. The rearrangement joins TRBV6-5 to TRBJ2-1, with 16 bases identical to TRBD2. The CDR3 spans 14 residues. Looked up from germline, CDR1 is MNHEY and CDR2 is SVGAGI.

This chain joins TRBV27 and TRBJ2-3; D is possibly TRBD1 (6 bases). Germline V gene sequence: CDR1 MNHEY, CDR2 SMNVEV (reference sequence). V lost 1 base and J lost 0, with 11 bases in between. This CDR3 spans 16 amino acids. The chain's CDR3 is CASSLYERGSTDTQYF. CDR3 in DNA: TGTGCCAGCAGTTTATACGAGAGGGGGAGCACAGATACGCAGTATTTT.

The chain is built from TRBV28 and TRBJ1-2, with 7 bases lining up with TRBD1. Losses at the gene ends were 7 bases for V and 3 bases for J; bases not matched to a gene: 17. CDR1 and CDR2 from the germline V gene are MDHEN and SYDVKM. This CDR3 region has 17 residues. DNA of the CDR3: TGTGCCAGCATTCCCGGGGGGGACAGCGGTTTAGACTATGGCTACACCTTC. Amino acid sequence: CASIPGGDSGLDYGYTF.

The chain uses TRBV28 and TRBJ1-5; maybe TRBD1 (6 bases). The CDR3 contains 18 residues. Trimming cost V 1 base and J 0 bases, with 16 bases left between them. Looked up from germline, CDR1 is MDHEN and CDR2 is SYDVKM. CDR3 amino acids: CASSLYAGQSDSNQPQHF. DNA for the CDR3: TGTGCCAGCAGTTTATACGCTGGACAGTCAGATAGCAATCAGCCCCAGCATTTT.

The DNA for the CDR3 is TGCAGCGTTGAAGAAGGTAGAGTTCAGGGTACCTACGAGCAGTACTTC. It is translated as CSVEEGRVQGTYEQYF. The chain employs TRBV29-1 and TRBJ2-7; tentatively, D is TRBD1 (5 bases). Germline values: CDR1 SQVTM, CDR2 ANQGSEA. The CDR3 runs 16 residues. Trimming removed 0 bases at V and 2 bases at J, with 17 bases between.

The chain joins TRBV12-3 or TRBV12-4 to TRBJ1-4; 8 bases line up with TRBD1. The CDR3 spans 13 residues. V trimming: 6 bases; J trimming: 8 bases; junction bases outside the gene matches: 5. CDR3 loop: CASRWTGNEKLFF. The CDR3 nucleotides read TGTGCCAGCAGATGGACAGGGAACGAAAAACTGTTTTTT.

The rearrangement joins TRBV28 to TRBJ2-1; tentatively, D is TRBD2 (5 bases). The germline gives CDR1 MDHEN, CDR2 SYDVKM. V dropped 1 base and J dropped 3 bases, with 13 bases sitting between them. CDR3 length equals 16 residues. The CDR3 nucleotides read TGTGCCAGCAGTTTATCAACTAGAGTTATCTACAATGAGCAGTTCTTC. Residues: CASSLSTRVIYNEQFF.

V and J are TRBV4-3 and TRBJ1-2, with D perhaps matching TRBD1 (6 bases). Germline V lookup: CDR1 LGHNA, CDR2 YSLEER. The V and J ends lost 1 base and 1 base respectively, with 13 bases between them. This CDR3 region has 16 residues. The CDR3 here is CASSQVPQGVNYGYTF. CDR3 sequence (DNA): TGCGCCAGCAGCCAAGTCCCACAGGGCGTTAACTATGGCTACACCTTC.

The chain joins TRBV7-9 to TRBJ1-1, with TRBD1 matching over 8 bases. The CDR3 is made up of 18 amino acids. The junction had 14 bases not matched to a gene; V was cut back by 5 bases and J by 0 bases. CDR1 is SEHNR and CDR2 is FQNEAQ in the germline V gene (reference sequence). This chain's CDR3 is CASSAWTGSLPMNTEAFF. The CDR3 DNA follows: TGTGCCAGCAGCGCCTGGACAGGGAGCCTACCCATGAACACTGAAGCTTTCTTT.

This chain uses TRBV7-8 with TRBJ2-2, with 9 bases matching TRBD1. This CDR3 has 16 residues. Germline V gene lookup returns CDR1 SGHVS and CDR2 FQNEAQ. Losses at the gene ends were 7 bases for V and 4 bases for J; bases not matched to a gene: 10. The DNA for the CDR3 is TGTGCCAGCACGCGAACAGGGGGCGGCGTCACCGGGGAGCTGTTTTTT. Encoded protein: CASTRTGGGVTGELFF.

The chain uses TRBV6-5 and TRBJ1-5, with 7 positions matching TRBD1. Trimming at V came to 6 bases and at J to 7 bases, leaving 6 bases not matched to a gene. The CDR3 covers 13 residues. Germline CDR1 and CDR2: MNHEY and SVGAGI. The CDR3 nucleotides read TGTGCCAGCAGGGCACTAGGGGGCCAGCCCCAGCATTTT. Its protein product is CASRALGGQPQHF.

The chain recombines TRBV28 with TRBJ1-2, with D possibly matching TRBD1 (5 bases). The CDR3 runs 12 residues. Germline V gene data show CDR1 as MDHEN and CDR2 as SYDVKM. V shed 7 bases and J shed 7 bases, with 13 bases lying between them. Here the CDR3 DNA reads TGTGCCAGCACGGACAACTTCTCTGGCTACACCTTC. It codes for CASTDNFSGYTF.

V usage is TRBV30 and J usage is TRBJ2-1, with 8 bases matching TRBD2. Germline loops: CDR1 GTSNPN, CDR2 SVGIG (reference sequence). This CDR3 region has 13 residues. Germline trimming cut 2 bases from V and 10 bases from J; bases unmatched to any gene: 7. The chain's CDR3 is CAWSPGGSGEQFF. The CDR3 nucleotides are TGTGCCTGGAGTCCGGGAGGGTCTGGGGAGCAGTTCTTC.

The J gene is TRBJ2-1, the V gene TRBV9; D gene ambiguous. CDR3 size: 14 residues. CDR1 and CDR2 from the germline V gene are SGDLS and YYNGEE. Trimming shortened V by 0 bases and J by 8 bases, and 12 bases separated the two germline ends. This CDR3 is CASSVGRLLDEQFF. CDR3 coding DNA: TGTGCCAGCAGCGTAGGTAGACTGTTGGATGAGCAGTTCTTC.

The V gene is TRBV15, the J gene TRBJ1-5, with 7 bases lining up with TRBD1. The CDR3 covers 16 residues. Germline-derived CDR1 and CDR2 are LNHNV and YYDKDF (reference sequence). The V gene end was trimmed by 3 bases and the J gene end by 3 bases; junction bases not matched to a gene: 8. The CDR3 here is CATSRPTGLINQPQHF. The CDR3 nucleotides are TGTGCCACCAGCAGGCCGACAGGGCTGATCAATCAGCCCCAGCATTTT.